The source of this T cell receptor (beta chain) is a study of T cells expressing NK-cell markers (dated by TCRdb to 2018 to 2020). Regarding the study in general: About 8 donors provided sorted CD3+CD56+NKG2C+, CD3+CD56+NKG2C- and CD3+CD56-NKG2C+ T-cell subsets, whose TCR beta-chain repertoires were profiled. Among the eight sequenced donors, seven were HCMV-seropositive and one was HCMV-seronegative. Randomly selected healthy volunteers, three men and five women, were used as the eight sequenced donors. Illumina HiSeq 2000/2500, MiSeq or NextSeq was used to sequence libraries as 2 x 150 bp reads.

To determine HCMV serostatus, a commercial ELISA kit was used to detect HCMV-specific IgG in serum. Peripheral blood mononuclear cells were isolated from blood by Ficoll density gradient centrifugation. In the case of this clonotype: Its binding antigen is unknown.

Sequencer: Illumina HiSeq 2000. TCR beta cDNA libraries were prepared using 5'RACE template switching, which introduced a universal primer site and unique molecular identifiers. cDNA synthesis was primed from the TCR beta constant segment, followed by two successive PCR amplification steps. From the authors' description of their analysis: MIGEC handled demultiplexing of the reads and grouping by UMI, while MiTCR was used to assemble and quantify clonotypes. To exclude erroneous sequences, any TCR cDNA sequence not supported by at least two reads was discarded. The tcR package was used for downstream repertoire analysis, and clonotypes were matched across fractions by CDR3 nucleotide sequence plus V segment. VDJmatch was used to annotate antigen specificity against VDJdb, with one amino acid substitution allowed in CDR3. The reads went through TCRdb reprocessing, and each CDR3 protein sequence gets one entry with no DNA. These V and J calls originate from TCRdb's pipeline instead of the authors' own analysis. The sample table on file contains some 280,000 distinct CDR3 sequences. 0.3% to 0.45% of the sample lies in the top ten.

General findings and caveats noted by the study authors: Those dominant clonotypes were again the most abundant among CD3+CD56-NKG2C+ cells in a handful of donors, at about 25-60.1%. Whether the expanded NKG2C-expressing T cell clones were specific for HCMV antigens remained unclear. In several donors, the dominant CD3+CD56+NKG2C+ clonotypes were found to rank among the top 10 CD8+ clonotypes and to make up 1.0-7.0% of CD8+ T cells.

The germline V gene yields SGHRS for CDR1 and YFSETQ for CDR2. There are 15 amino acids in the CDR3, from cysteine to phenylalanine inclusive. No DNA has been recorded. The V and J genes are TRBV5-1 and TRBJ1-2; TCRdb calls TRBD1, which cannot be checked without DNA. The sequenced sample consisted of blood T cells: a sorted CD56 or NKG2C T cell subset, CD4+ or CD8+ T cells, or bulk PBMC T cells (not recorded which). This receptor was identified in a man aged 18 to 30 in good health. Donor details come from another sample of the same person, matched by shared clones. For the CDR3, the sequence is CASSNPGQGGLGYTF. The variable domain in full, with residues beyond the CDR3 obtained from the reference TRBV5-1 and TRBJ1-2 genes, is KAGVTQTPRYLIKTRGQQVTLSCSPISGHRSVSWYQQTPGQGLQFLFEYFSETQRNKGNFPGRFSGRQFSNSRSEMNVSTLELGDSALYLCASSNPGQGGLGYTFGSGTRLTVV.